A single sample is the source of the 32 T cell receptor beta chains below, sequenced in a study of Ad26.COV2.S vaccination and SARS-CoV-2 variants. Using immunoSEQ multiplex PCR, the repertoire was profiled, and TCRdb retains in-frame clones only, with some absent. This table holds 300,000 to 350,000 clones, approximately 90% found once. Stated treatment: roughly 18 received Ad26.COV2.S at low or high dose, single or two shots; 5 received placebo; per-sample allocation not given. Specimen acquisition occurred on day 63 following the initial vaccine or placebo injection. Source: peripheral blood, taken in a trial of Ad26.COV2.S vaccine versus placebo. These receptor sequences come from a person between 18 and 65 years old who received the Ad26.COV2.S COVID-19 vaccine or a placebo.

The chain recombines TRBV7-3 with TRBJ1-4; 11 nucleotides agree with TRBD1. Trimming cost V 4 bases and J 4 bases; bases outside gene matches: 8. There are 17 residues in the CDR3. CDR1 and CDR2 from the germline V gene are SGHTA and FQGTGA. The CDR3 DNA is TGTGCCAGCAGCTCTGTCCCGGGACAGGGGGGTAATGAAAAACTGTTTTTT. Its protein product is CASSSVPGQGGNEKLFF.

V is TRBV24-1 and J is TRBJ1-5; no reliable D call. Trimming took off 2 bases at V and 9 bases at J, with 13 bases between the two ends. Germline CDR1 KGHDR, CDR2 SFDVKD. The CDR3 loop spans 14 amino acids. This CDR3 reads CATSDSGARWPQHF. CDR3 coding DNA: TGTGCCACCAGTGATTCAGGTGCAAGATGGCCCCAGCATTTT.

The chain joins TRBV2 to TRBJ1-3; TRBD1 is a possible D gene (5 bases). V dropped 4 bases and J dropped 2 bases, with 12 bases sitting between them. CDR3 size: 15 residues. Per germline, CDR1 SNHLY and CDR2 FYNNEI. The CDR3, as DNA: TGTGCCAGCAGTGGCGACAGTACACCTGGAAACACCATATATTTT. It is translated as CASSGDSTPGNTIYF.

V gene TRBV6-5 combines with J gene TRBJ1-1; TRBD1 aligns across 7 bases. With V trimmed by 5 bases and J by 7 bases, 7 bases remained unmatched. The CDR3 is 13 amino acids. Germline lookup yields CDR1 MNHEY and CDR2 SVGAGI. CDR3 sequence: CASSRQGSSEAFF. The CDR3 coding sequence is TGTGCCAGCAGTCGACAGGGAAGTAGTGAAGCTTTCTTT.

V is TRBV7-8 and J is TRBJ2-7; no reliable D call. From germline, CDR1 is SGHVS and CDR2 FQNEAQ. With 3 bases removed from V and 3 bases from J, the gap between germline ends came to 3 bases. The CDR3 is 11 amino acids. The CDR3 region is CASSLYYEQYF. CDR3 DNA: TGTGCCAGCAGCTTGTACTACGAGCAGTACTTC.

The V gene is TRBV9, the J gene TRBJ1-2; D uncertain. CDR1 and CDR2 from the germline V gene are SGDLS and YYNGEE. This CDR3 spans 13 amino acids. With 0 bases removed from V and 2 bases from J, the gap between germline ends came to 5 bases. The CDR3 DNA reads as TGTGCCAGCAGCGTAGGCCTAAACTATGGCTACACCTTC. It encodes CASSVGLNYGYTF.

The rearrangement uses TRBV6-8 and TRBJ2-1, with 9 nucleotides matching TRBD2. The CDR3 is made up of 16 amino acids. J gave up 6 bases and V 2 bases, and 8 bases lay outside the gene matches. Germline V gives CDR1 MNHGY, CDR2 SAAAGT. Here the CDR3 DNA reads TGTGCCAGCAGTTACATTCTGGCGGGAGGGGGCAATGAGCAGTTCTTC. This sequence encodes CASSYILAGGGNEQFF.

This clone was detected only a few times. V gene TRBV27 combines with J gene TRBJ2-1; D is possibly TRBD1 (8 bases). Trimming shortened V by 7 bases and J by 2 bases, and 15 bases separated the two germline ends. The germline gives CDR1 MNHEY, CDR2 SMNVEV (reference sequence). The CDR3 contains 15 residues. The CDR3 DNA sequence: TGTGCCAGCATCATACAGGGGGGGACCTACAATGAGCAGTTCTTC. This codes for CASIIQGGTYNEQFF.

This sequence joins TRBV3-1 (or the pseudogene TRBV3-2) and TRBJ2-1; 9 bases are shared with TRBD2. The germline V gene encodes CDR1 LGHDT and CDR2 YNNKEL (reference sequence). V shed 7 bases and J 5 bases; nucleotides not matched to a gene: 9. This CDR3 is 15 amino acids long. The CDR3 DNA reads TGTGCCAGCACGCGGGGACTAGCTATCCACAATGAGCAGTTCTTC. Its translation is CASTRGLAIHNEQFF.

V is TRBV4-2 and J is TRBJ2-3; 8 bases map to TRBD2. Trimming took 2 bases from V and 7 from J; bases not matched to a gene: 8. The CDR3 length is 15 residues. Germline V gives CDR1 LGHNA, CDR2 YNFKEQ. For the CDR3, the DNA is TGTGCCAGCAGCCAACGAGCGGGAGCAGGGAATACGCAGTATTTT. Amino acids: CASSQRAGAGNTQYF.

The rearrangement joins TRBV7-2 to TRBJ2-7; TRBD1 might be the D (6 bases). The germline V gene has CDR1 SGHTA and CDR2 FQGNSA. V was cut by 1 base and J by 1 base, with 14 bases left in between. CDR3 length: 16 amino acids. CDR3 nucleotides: TGTGCCAGCAGCTTAGTCCTACGCAGGGGATCCTACGAGCAGTACTTC. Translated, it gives CASSLVLRRGSYEQYF. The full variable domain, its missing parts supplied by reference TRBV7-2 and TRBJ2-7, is GAGVSQSPSNKVTEKGKDVELRCDPISGHTALYWYRQSLGQGLEFLIYFQGNSAPDKSGLPSDRFSAERTGGSVSTLTIQRTQQEDSAVYLCASSLVLRRGSYEQYFGPGTRLTVT.

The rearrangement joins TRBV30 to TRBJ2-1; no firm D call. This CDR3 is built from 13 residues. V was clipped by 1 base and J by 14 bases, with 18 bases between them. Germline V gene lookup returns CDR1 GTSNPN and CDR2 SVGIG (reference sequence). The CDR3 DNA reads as TGTGCCTGGAGTGAAGGGTTGGACGCCGTCAAGTTCTTC. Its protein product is CAWSEGLDAVKFF.

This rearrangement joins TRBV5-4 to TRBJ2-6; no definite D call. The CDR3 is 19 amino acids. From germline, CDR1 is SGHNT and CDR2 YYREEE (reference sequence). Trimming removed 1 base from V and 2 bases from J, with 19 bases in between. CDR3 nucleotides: TGTGCCAGCAGCTTGCAAGGCCGGTTAGGAGTGGCTGGGGCCAACGTCCTGACTTTC. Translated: CASSLQGRLGVAGANVLTF. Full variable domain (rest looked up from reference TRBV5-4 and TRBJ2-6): ETGVTQSPTHLIKTRGQQVTLRCSSQSGHNTVSWYQQALGQGPQFIFQYYREEENGRGNFPPRFSGLQFPNYSSELNVNALELDDSALYLCASSLQGRLGVAGANVLTFGAGSRLTVL.

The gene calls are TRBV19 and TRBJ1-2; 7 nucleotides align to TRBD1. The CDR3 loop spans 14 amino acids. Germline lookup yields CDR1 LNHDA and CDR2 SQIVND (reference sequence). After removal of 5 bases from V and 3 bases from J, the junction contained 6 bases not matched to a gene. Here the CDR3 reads CASSPGRGDYGYTF. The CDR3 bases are TGTGCCAGTAGTCCGGGCAGGGGGGACTATGGCTACACCTTC.

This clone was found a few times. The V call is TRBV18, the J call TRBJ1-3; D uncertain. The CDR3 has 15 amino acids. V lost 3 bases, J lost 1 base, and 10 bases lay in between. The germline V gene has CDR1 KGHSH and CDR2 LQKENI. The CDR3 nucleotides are TGTGCCAGCTCACCGTCTAGCCTGTCTGGAAACACCATATATTTT. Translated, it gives CASSPSSLSGNTIYF.

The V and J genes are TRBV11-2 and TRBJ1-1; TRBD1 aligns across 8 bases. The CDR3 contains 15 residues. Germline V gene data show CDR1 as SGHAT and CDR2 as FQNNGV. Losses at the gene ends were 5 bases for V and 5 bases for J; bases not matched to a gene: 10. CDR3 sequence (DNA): TGTGCCAGCAGCCAAGGACAGGGTTTGGGTACTGAAGCTTTCTTT. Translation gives CASSQGQGLGTEAFF.

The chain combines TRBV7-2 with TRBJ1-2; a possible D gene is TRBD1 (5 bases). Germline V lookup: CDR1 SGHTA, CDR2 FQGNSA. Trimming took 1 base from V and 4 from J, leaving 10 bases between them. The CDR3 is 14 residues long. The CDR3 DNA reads TGTGCCAGCAGCTTAGTAGCAGGGACCTATGGCTACACCTTC. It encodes CASSLVAGTYGYTF.

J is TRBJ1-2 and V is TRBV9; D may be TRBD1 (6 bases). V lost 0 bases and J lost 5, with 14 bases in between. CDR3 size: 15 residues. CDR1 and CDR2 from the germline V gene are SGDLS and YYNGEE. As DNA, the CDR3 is TGTGCCAGCAGCGTAGGTGGCAGGGGATCTTATGGCTACACCTTC. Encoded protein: CASSVGGRGSYGYTF. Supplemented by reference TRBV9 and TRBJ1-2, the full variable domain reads DSGVTQTPKHLITATGQRVTLRCSPRSGDLSVYWYQQSLDQGLQFLIQYYNGEERAKGNILERFSAQQFPDLHSELNLSSLELGDSALYFCASSVGGRGSYGYTFGSGTRLTVV.

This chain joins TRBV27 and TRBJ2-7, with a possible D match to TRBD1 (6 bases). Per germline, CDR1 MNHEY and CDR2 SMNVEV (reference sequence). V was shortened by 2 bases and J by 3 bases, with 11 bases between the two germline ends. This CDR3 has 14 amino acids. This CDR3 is CASSLRGTLYEQYF. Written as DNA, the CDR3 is TGTGCCAGCAGTTTAAGGGGGACCCTCTACGAGCAGTACTTC.

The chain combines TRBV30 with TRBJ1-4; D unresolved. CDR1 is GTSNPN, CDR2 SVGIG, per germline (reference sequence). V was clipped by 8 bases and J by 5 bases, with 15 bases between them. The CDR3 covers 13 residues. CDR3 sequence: CASRLEPNEKLFF. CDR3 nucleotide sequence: TGTGCCAGCCGTCTGGAGCCGAATGAAAAACTGTTTTTT.

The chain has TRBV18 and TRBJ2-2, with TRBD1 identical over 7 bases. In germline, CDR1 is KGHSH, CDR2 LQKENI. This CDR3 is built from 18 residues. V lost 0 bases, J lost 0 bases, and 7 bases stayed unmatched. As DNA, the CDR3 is TGTGCCAGCTCACCACCGGGACAGCTCATTACGAACACCGGGGAGCTGTTTTTT. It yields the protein CASSPPGQLITNTGELFF.

CDR3 loop: CASSQDRDENEQFF. Written as DNA, the CDR3 is TGCGCCAGCAGCCAAGATCGTGATGAGAATGAGCAGTTCTTC. V and J are TRBV4-3 and TRBJ2-1; D not certain. Per the germline V gene, CDR1 is LGHNA and CDR2 is YSLEER. With 0 bases removed from V and 7 bases from J, the gap between germline ends came to 10 bases. This CDR3 spans 14 amino acids.

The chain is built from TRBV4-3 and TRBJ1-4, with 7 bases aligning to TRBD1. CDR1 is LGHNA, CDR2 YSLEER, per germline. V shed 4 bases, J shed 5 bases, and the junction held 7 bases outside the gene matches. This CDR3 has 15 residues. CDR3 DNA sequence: TGCGCCAGCAGCCCTCAGGGACAGATGAATGAAAAACTGTTTTTT. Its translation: CASSPQGQMNEKLFF.

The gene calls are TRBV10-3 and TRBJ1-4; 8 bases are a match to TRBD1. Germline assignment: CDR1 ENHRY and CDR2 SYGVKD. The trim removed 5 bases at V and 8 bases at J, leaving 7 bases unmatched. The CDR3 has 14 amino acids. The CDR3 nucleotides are TGTGCCATCAGTCGACAGGGGTTGGGCGAAAAACTGTTTTTT. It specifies CAISRQGLGEKLFF.

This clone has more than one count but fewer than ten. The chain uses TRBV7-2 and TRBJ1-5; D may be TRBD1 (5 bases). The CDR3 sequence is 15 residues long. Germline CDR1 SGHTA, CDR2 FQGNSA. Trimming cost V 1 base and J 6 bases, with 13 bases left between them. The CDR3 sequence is CASSLGSSGTQPQHF. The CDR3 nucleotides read TGTGCCAGCAGCTTAGGCTCGAGCGGGACTCAGCCCCAGCATTTT.

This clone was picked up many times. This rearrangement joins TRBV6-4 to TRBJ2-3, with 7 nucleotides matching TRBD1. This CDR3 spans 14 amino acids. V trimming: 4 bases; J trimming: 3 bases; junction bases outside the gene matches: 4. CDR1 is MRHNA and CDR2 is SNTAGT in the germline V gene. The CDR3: CASSGGQPTDTQYF. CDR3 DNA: TGTGCCAGCAGTGGGGGACAGCCAACAGATACGCAGTATTTT.

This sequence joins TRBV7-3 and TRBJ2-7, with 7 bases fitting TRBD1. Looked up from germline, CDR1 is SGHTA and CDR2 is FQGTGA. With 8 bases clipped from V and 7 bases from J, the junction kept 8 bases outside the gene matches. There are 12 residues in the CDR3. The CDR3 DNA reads TGTGCCAGCTCTTGGACAGGTGATGAGCAGTACTTC. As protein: CASSWTGDEQYF.

CDR3 region: CASSAGLVHNEQFF. For the CDR3, the DNA is TGTGCCAGCAGCGCTGGACTAGTCCACAATGAGCAGTTCTTC. V and J are TRBV11-2 and TRBJ2-1; 7 positions match TRBD2. Germline CDR1 reads SGHAT; CDR2 reads FQNNGV. The CDR3 has 14 amino acids. The V and J ends lost 5 bases and 5 bases, in that order; junction bases with no gene match: 6.

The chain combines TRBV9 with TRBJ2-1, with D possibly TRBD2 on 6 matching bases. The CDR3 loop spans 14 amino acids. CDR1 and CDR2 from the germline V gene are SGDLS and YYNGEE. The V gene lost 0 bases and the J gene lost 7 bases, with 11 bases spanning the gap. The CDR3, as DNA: TGTGCCAGCAGCGTAGAGGTAGGAGGGAATGAGCAGTTCTTC. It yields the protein CASSVEVGGNEQFF.

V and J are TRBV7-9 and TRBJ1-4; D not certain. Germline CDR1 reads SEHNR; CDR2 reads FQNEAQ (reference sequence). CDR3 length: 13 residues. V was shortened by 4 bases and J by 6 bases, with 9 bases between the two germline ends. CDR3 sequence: CASSYIGYEKLFF. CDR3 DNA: TGTGCCAGCAGCTATATTGGGTATGAAAAACTGTTTTTT.

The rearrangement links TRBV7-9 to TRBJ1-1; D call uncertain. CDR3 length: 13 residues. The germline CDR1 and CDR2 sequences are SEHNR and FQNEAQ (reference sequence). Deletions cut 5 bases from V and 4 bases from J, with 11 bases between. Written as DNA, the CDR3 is TGTGCCAGCAGCCGAGATCGGCTCACTGAAGCTTTCTTT. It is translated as CASSRDRLTEAFF.

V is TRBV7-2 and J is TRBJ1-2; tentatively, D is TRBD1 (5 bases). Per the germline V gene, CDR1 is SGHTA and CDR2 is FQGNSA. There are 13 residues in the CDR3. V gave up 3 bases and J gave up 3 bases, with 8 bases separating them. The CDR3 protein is CASSFRGHYGYTF. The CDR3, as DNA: TGTGCCAGCAGCTTCCGGGGACACTATGGCTACACCTTC. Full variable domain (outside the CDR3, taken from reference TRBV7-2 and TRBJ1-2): GAGVSQSPSNKVTEKGKDVELRCDPISGHTALYWYRQSLGQGLEFLIYFQGNSAPDKSGLPSDRFSAERTGGSVSTLTIQRTQQEDSAVYLCASSFRGHYGYTFGSGTRLTVV.